A selection of T cell receptor beta chains follows, all from one sample in a study of blood T cell repertoires in COVID-19. Measured with immunoSEQ multiplex PCR; TCRdb has only the in-frame clones, and not every one. The sample holds 70,000 to 95,000 clones, 70% to 90% seen once. Sequencing input: peripheral blood. These TCRs come from a man over 45 with COVID-19, enrolled during active disease. The CDR3 runs from the conserved cysteine through the conserved F or W. D genes are given only for firm matches. Expanded clones are given a class, and other clones once, few, many or no size at all.

J gene	D gene	clone size	V gene	CDR3 DNA	CDR3 protein
TRBJ1-6	TRBD1	once	TRBV2	TGTGCCAGCAGTGAGGGACAGGGTCGGAATTCACCCCTCCACTTT	CASSEGQGRNSPLHF
TRBJ1-6	.	.	TRBV10-3	TGTGCCATCAGTTACGGTTCGAGGAATTCACCCCTCCACTTT	CAISYGSRNSPLHF
TRBJ1-2	TRBD1	.	TRBV10-3	TGTGCCATCAGCGGGACAGGGACGTGGGGCTACACCTTC	CAISGTGTWGYTF
TRBJ1-1	.	.	TRBV19	TGTGCCAGTAGTATCGGACAGATGAACACTGAAGCTTTCTTT	CASSIGQMNTEAFF
TRBJ2-2	TRBD2	.	TRBV11-1	TGTGCCAGCAGCTTAGGTCAGCGGGAGACCGGGGAGCTGTTTTTT	CASSLGQRETGELFF
TRBJ2-7	.	.	TRBV19	TGTGCCAGTAGTTCAGGGCCCTCCTACGAGCAGTACTTC	CASSSGPSYEQYF
TRBJ2-5	TRBD1	once	TRBV19	TGTGCCAGTAGTTCGGGACAGGGATGGGAGACCCAGTACTTC	CASSSGQGWETQYF
TRBJ2-2	.	.	TRBV7-8	TGTGCCAGCAGCCTTGAGGGGGAGCTGTTTTTT	CASSLEGELFF
TRBJ1-1	TRBD1	.	TRBV27	TGTGCCAGCAGTTCACAGGGGGCGCACACTGAAGCTTTCTTT	CASSSQGAHTEAFF
TRBJ2-2	TRBD2	.	TRBV20-1	TGCAGTGCTAGTGCGGGGGGGCCAACCGGGGAGCTGTTTTTT	CSASAGGPTGELFF
TRBJ1-1	.	.	TRBV18	TGTGCCAGCTCACCATTTGGCGATACCGGCGGAGCTTTCTTT	CASSPFGDTGGAFF
TRBJ1-4	.	few	TRBV10-2	TGCGCCAGCGCCTCCGGGAACTTTGTAGGTGAAAAACTGTTTTTT	CASASGNFVGEKLFF
TRBJ2-7	.	.	TRBV6-5	TGTGCCAGCAGTTACTCGGAGTCGTTCTTGTCGTTC	CASSYSESFLSF
TRBJ1-5	.	.	TRBV3-1/TRBV3-2	TGTGCCAGCAGCCAAGAGACACCTCAAAATCAGCCCCAGCATTTT	CASSQETPQNQPQHF
TRBJ2-2	.	.	TRBV4-2	TGTGCCAGCAGCCAAGGACGGGGTGGGAGACGGACCGGGGAGCTGTTTTTT	CASSQGRGGRRTGELFF
TRBJ1-1	.	.	TRBV27	TGTGCCAGCAGTTTAATTTTTCGGGGTACCACTGAAGCTTTCTTT	CASSLIFRGTTEAFF
TRBJ2-7	.	once	TRBV7-6	TGTGCCAGCAGCCCGTCCCAAGGAGAGGCAGGGTACGAGCAGTACTTC	CASSPSQGEAGYEQYF
TRBJ2-3	.	.	TRBV2	TGTGCCAGCAGTGAATTCGAGGCGCAGTATTTT	CASSEFEAQYF